The subject of this entry is one TCR beta chain. The antigen remains unidentified. With 7 bases clipped from V and 1 base from J, the junction kept 6 bases outside the gene matches. Germline loops: CDR1 MDHEN, CDR2 SYDVKM. The CDR3 consists of 15 residues. Profiling relied on immunoSEQ multiplex PCR, and the TCRdb table lists in-frame clones only, not all of them. Among about 2.2 million clones listed, roughly 91% were seen once. Cells designated naive CD8 were CD45RO-negative and were positively selected for CCR7, with terminally differentiated effector memory CD45RA+ cells excluded. This entry belongs to a study of shared clonotypes between healthy human individuals. General observations from the study: Only blood samples were collected, and tissue repertoires likely differ.

Sequenced sample: naive CD8+ T cells from PBMCs. The sequence was collected from a young man in good health. Some clones in this sample may be carry-over from other donors' samples. The J gene is TRBJ2-2, the V gene TRBV28; 7 nucleotides align to TRBD2. In nucleotides, the CDR3 is TGTGCCAGCATCCCTGGCGGGGGGAACACCGGGGAGCTGTTTTTT. This translates into CASIPGGGNTGELFF.